This T cell receptor (beta chain) came from a study of T-cell memory formation after mild COVID-19. On the study more broadly: The study found TCR clusters largely donor specific.

Findings and caveats of the study: Of the contracting clones, CD4+ ones lay mainly in CM and EM, and CD8+ ones in EMRA. The appearance of some responding clones in pre-infection memory suggested that cross-reactive memory joined. Day 15 to 85 contracting clones showed balanced CD4/CD8; later expanders leaned CD4+.

Comment on this clonotype: Its antigen remains unidentified.

The CDR3 has 13 amino acids. V was cut by 8 bases and J by 0 bases, with 11 bases left in between. The V gene's germline CDR1 is SQVTM and CDR2 ANQGSEA. TCRdb independently ran MiXCR on the 5' RACE reads; one entry per CDR3 protein. The sample has 450,000 or so distinct CDR3 sequences, 20% to 30% seen once; the top ten hold about an eighth. The sample taken for sequencing was PBMCs or a T cell subset sorted from them (not recorded which). The receptor was isolated from an adult woman who had mild COVID-19 (a few samples of this study predate the infection). Cell type and time point are not known. V gene TRBV29-1 combines with J gene TRBJ1-3, with D unclear. The CDR3 sequence: CSIIESSGNTIYF. The CDR3 region has the DNA TGCAGCATTATTGAGAGCTCTGGAAACACCATATATTTT.